Reported below is one T cell receptor beta chain. Its antigen remains unidentified. The entry originates in a study of post-analysis software for immune sequencing data. Study-wide background: The courses of disease that were included comprised relapsing-remitting, secondary progressive and progressive-relapsing multiple sclerosis. Study-wide results and caveats: Controls' normalized Chao1 diversity significantly exceeded that of multiple sclerosis patients. Under the F measure, samples that were prepared in one batch clustered strongly together.

Researchers reported that TCR beta cDNA libraries carried unique molecular identifiers. T cells numbering about 0.85 to 11 million yielded cDNA molecules that totaled some 500,000. Each CDR3 protein gets one entry after TCRdb re-called the PCR reads with MiXCR. This table has roughly 430,000 distinct CDR3 sequences, over 30% appearing once. The source material was blood. The sequence derives from a girl between 2 and 10 years old with multiple sclerosis.

The CDR3 DNA reads as TGTGCCAGCAGCCAAGTACTGGGGGACGCCAAGCAGTTCTTC. It is translated as CASSQVLGDAKQFF. V and J are TRBV3-1 and TRBJ2-1; either TRBD1 or TRBD2 may fit D (5 bases each). Trimming took off 1 base at V and 11 bases at J, with 15 bases between the two ends. This CDR3 comprises 14 residues. Germline assignment: CDR1 LGHDT and CDR2 YNNKEL (reference sequence).